The rows below give T cell receptor beta chains drawn from one sample of a study of vaccination effects on CD4 cells after COVID-19. Their antigen targets remain unknown. Profiling relied on immunoSEQ multiplex PCR, and the TCRdb table lists in-frame clones only, not all of them. The profile shows about 73,000 clones, approximately 73% of them singletons. Sequenced here: CD4+ T cells from PBMCs cultured without peptide, sampled after COVID-19 vaccination. These receptors were obtained from a human donor who received a COVID-19 vaccine. Each CDR3 is given with its conserved first and last residue. D genes are given only for firm matches. Clone size is given for some rows only: seen once, a few or many times, or a class if the clone is expanded.

d_gene | abundance | j_gene | v_gene | CDR3nt | CDR3aa
NA | NA | TRBJ1-1 | TRBV7-9 | TGTGCCAGCAGCTTAGGGGAACTCACTGAAGCTTTCTTT | CASSLGELTEAFF
NA | few | TRBJ2-4 | TRBV3-1/TRBV3-2 | TGTGCCAGCAGCCAAATGCAGGCTCTTCAGTACTTC | CASSQMQALQYF
NA | NA | TRBJ2-2 | TRBV9 | TGTGCCAGCACCCGAGGTGCAGGGGAGCTGTTTTTT | CASTRGAGELFF
TRBD1 | NA | TRBJ2-5 | TRBV27 | TGTGCCAGCAGTTCGGGACAGGTCTATGGAACCCAGTACTTC | CASSSGQVYGTQYF
NA | NA | TRBJ2-1 | TRBV20-1 | TGCAGTGCTAGGATGGATGAGCAGTTCTTC | CSARMDEQFF
NA | NA | TRBJ2-3 | TRBV5-1 | TGCGCCAGCAGCTTGGGGCTTAGCACAGATACGCAGTATTTT | CASSLGLSTDTQYF
NA | NA | TRBJ2-3 | TRBV21-1 | TGTGCCAGCAGCGGAATAGCGGGGGGGGGAGATACGCAGTATTTT | CASSGIAGGGDTQYF
NA | NA | TRBJ1-5 | TRBV5-1 | TGCGCCAGCACGACAGTCCCCGATCAGCCCCAGCATTTT | CASTTVPDQPQHF
NA | NA | TRBJ2-3 | TRBV30 | TGTGCCTGGAGTGTAGGGGTGGCAGATACGCAGTATTTT | CAWSVGVADTQYF
TRBD1 | NA | TRBJ2-2 | TRBV6-5 | TGTGCCAGCAGTCGTGACAGGGGTTACACCGGGGAGCTGTTTTTT | CASSRDRGYTGELFF
NA | NA | TRBJ1-4 | TRBV6-5 | TGTGCCAGTGGGACCCAAGGGGGGGGAAAACTGTTTTTT | CASGTQGGGKLFF
NA | NA | TRBJ2-5 | TRBV6-1 | TGTGCCAGCAGTGAATTCGGGGTGGAGACCCAGTACTTC | CASSEFGVETQYF
NA | NA | TRBJ2-2 | TRBV6-6 | TGTGCCAGCACTCTCGGAACGACTGGTACCGGGGAGCTGTTTTTT | CASTLGTTGTGELFF
NA | NA | TRBJ1-6 | TRBV28 | TGTGCCAGCAGACCACAGCAAACTTCACCCCTCCACTTT | CASRPQQTSPLHF
TRBD1 | few | TRBJ1-2 | TRBV7-6 | TGTGCCAGCAGCTTTGAGGAGACAGGGGGTAATGGCTACACCTTC | CASSFEETGGNGYTF
TRBD1 | NA | TRBJ1-2 | TRBV5-1 | TGCGCCAGCAGCTTACAGGGGGCGCGTTCAGGGATTGGCTACACCTTC | CASSLQGARSGIGYTF
NA | NA | TRBJ1-6 | TRBV19 | TGTGCCAGTGCCTCGTTGTTCGGGTCACCCCTCCACTTT | CASASLFGSPLHF
NA | few | TRBJ1-1 | TRBV14 | TGTGCCAGCAGCCAAGAAGCAAGAACAAGTGAAGCTTTCTTT | CASSQEARTSEAFF
NA | NA | TRBJ2-5 | TRBV2 | TGTGCCAGCACGCCAGCGGTGGGCCAAGAGACCCAGTACTTC | CASTPAVGQETQYF
NA | NA | TRBJ1-2 | TRBV6-1 | TGTGCCAGCAGTGAATTAAGGGGAGATGGCTACACCTTC | CASSELRGDGYTF
NA | NA | TRBJ2-3 | TRBV5-1 | TGCGCCAGCAGCTTCCAGGGGAGCGGGGATACGCAGTATTTT | CASSFQGSGDTQYF
NA | NA | TRBJ2-5 | TRBV12-5 | TGTGCTAGTGGTTTCTGGGGACAAGAGACCCAGTACTTC | CASGFWGQETQYF
NA | NA | TRBJ1-1 | TRBV30 | TGTGCCTGGGGACACACTGAAGCTTTCTTT | CAWGHTEAFF
NA | NA | TRBJ2-5 | TRBV5-4 | TGTGCCAGCAGCCGACCCGACAGAGCGGAAGAGACCCAGTACTTC | CASSRPDRAEETQYF
NA | few | TRBJ1-1 | TRBV9 | TGTGCCAGCAGCGTAGGGCAAACGAACACTGAAGCTTTCTTT | CASSVGQTNTEAFF
NA | NA | TRBJ1-5 | TRBV19 | TGTGCCAGTAGTATATCCGGGGGCTGGGGCAATCAGCCCCAGCATTTT | CASSISGGWGNQPQHF
NA | NA | TRBJ1-2 | TRBV3-1/TRBV3-2 | TGTGCCAGCAGCCAAACTTCGGGCAGGTTCTACACCTTC | CASSQTSGRFYTF
NA | NA | TRBJ2-2 | TRBV7-2 | TGTGCCAGCAGCTTAGTTCTGGGGGGCACCGGGGAGCTGTTTTTT | CASSLVLGGTGELFF
TRBD1 | NA | TRBJ1-1 | TRBV5-1 | TGCGCCAGCAGCCAGAATGCGGGACAGGTTTCGGAGGCTTTCTTT | CASSQNAGQVSEAFF
TRBD2 | NA | TRBJ2-1 | TRBV5-1 | TGCGCCAGCAGCCTGAGCGGGGCGAGCTCCTACAATGAGCAGTTCTTC | CASSLSGASSYNEQFF
NA | few | TRBJ2-1 | TRBV2 | TGTGCCAGCAGTGGTCAACTACCATTGGGAGATGAGCAGTTCTTC | CASSGQLPLGDEQFF
NA | NA | TRBJ2-3 | TRBV3-1/TRBV3-2 | TGTGCCAGCAGCCATTCTTATGGGGGGAAGGCAGATACGCAGTATTTT | CASSHSYGGKADTQYF
TRBD1 | NA | TRBJ1-5 | TRBV19 | TGTGCCAGTAGTATGGACAGGGCGGGCAATCAGCCCCAGCATTTT | CASSMDRAGNQPQHF
NA | few | TRBJ1-5 | TRBV18 | TGTGCCAGCTCACCCGGAGGCAATCAGCCCCAGCATTTT | CASSPGGNQPQHF
TRBD1 | once | TRBJ1-1 | TRBV6-5 | TGTGCCAGCAGTTACTCGCCGACAGGGCACACTGAAGCTTTCTTT | CASSYSPTGHTEAFF
NA | NA | TRBJ2-5 | TRBV2 | TGTGCCAGTAGTGCGGGGTTGGCCCAGTACTTC | CASSAGLAQYF
TRBD1 | NA | TRBJ2-2 | TRBV7-2 | TGTGCCAGCAGCTTAGGCCTGGGACAGCTCACCGGGGAGCTGTTTTTT | CASSLGLGQLTGELFF
NA | NA | TRBJ1-5 | TRBV6-5 | TGTGCCAGCACCCCATCGGGGTTTGAGCCCCAGCATTTT | CASTPSGFEPQHF
NA | NA | TRBJ1-4 | TRBV20-1 | TGCAGTGCTAGTAGACAGACGTCTAATGAAAAACTGTTTTTT | CSASRQTSNEKLFF
NA | NA | TRBJ2-2 | TRBV5-1 | TGCGCCAGCAGCTTGCAGACACTTAACACCGGGGAGCTGTTTTTT | CASSLQTLNTGELFF
TRBD1 | few | TRBJ1-5 | TRBV11-2 | TGTGCCAGCAGCGTTACAGGGGCCAAACACAATCAGCCCCAGCATTTT | CASSVTGAKHNQPQHF
NA | few | TRBJ1-1 | TRBV7-9 | TGTGCCAGCAGCTTAGAGGGATGGAACACTGAAGCTTTCTTT | CASSLEGWNTEAFF
NA | NA | TRBJ2-2 | TRBV2 | TGTGCCAGCAATAGGGCAGGGAAGTCCGGGGAGCTGTTTTTT | CASNRAGKSGELFF
NA | NA | TRBJ1-1 | TRBV7-3 | TGTGCCAGCAGAGCAACAGTGAACACTGAAGCTTTCTTT | CASRATVNTEAFF
TRBD1 | NA | TRBJ2-3 | TRBV18 | TGTGCCAGCTCAGGGTACAGGGGGCGCAACACAGATACGCAGTATTTT | CASSGYRGRNTDTQYF
NA | NA | TRBJ2-2 | TRBV19 | TGTGCCAGTAGTCCTAGCGCCACGAACACCGGGGAGCTGTTTTTT | CASSPSATNTGELFF
NA | NA | TRBJ1-6 | TRBV6-5 | TGTGCCAGCAGCGCAGGGTATAATTCACCCCTCCACTTT | CASSAGYNSPLHF
NA | NA | TRBJ2-5 | TRBV29-1 | TGCAGCGTCCAGGAGGGGACCCAGTACTTC | CSVQEGTQYF
TRBD1 | NA | TRBJ1-6 | TRBV4-1 | TGCGCCAGCAGCCGTTACCAGACAGGGAGCGGGGATTCACCCCTCCACTTT | CASSRYQTGSGDSPLHF
NA | once | TRBJ2-5 | TRBV10-3 | TGTGCCATCAGTGAGTTCGGAGAGACCCAGTACTTC | CAISEFGETQYF
NA | few | TRBJ2-1 | TRBV7-9 | TGTGCCAGCAGCCCACAGGGTGGAGGCAATGAGCAGTTCTTC | CASSPQGGGNEQFF
TRBD1 | NA | TRBJ1-1 | TRBV5-1 | TGCGCCAGCAGCCCATGGGACAGGGGGTACACTGAAGCTTTCTTT | CASSPWDRGYTEAFF
NA | NA | TRBJ1-6 | TRBV19 | TGTGCCAGTAGTATCGGATCCTATAATTCACCCCTCCACTTT | CASSIGSYNSPLHF
TRBD1 | NA | TRBJ1-5 | TRBV18 | TGTGCCAGCTCACGAGGTGACAGGGGTGACGGCAATCAGCCCCAGCATTTT | CASSRGDRGDGNQPQHF
NA | NA | TRBJ1-6 | TRBV2 | TGTGCCAGCAGTGTGCGGACAACCTATAATTCACCCCTCCACTTT | CASSVRTTYNSPLHF
TRBD2 | NA | TRBJ2-3 | TRBV9 | TGTGCCAGCAGCGTAGGAGTAGCGGGGTCCCTCTTTAGCACAGATACGCAGTATTTT | CASSVGVAGSLFSTDTQYF
NA | NA | TRBJ1-4 | TRBV5-5 | TGTGCCAGCTATTCTGGGGGGGCGAGGAGGATGAATGAAAAACTGTTTTTT | CASYSGGARRMNEKLFF
TRBD2 | NA | TRBJ2-2 | TRBV7-2 | TGTGCCAGCAGCTTAGGGGTAGCGGGGGGGCAAACCGGGGAGCTGTTTTTT | CASSLGVAGGQTGELFF
NA | NA | TRBJ2-1 | TRBV12-5 | TGTGCTAGTGGTTCGCTACTTAGGTATGAGCAGTTCTTC | CASGSLLRYEQFF
NA | NA | TRBJ1-5 | TRBV4-1 | TGCGCCAGCAGCCAAGATCTTTCTCCCATCTTGGGGAATCAGCCCCAGCATTTT | CASSQDLSPILGNQPQHF